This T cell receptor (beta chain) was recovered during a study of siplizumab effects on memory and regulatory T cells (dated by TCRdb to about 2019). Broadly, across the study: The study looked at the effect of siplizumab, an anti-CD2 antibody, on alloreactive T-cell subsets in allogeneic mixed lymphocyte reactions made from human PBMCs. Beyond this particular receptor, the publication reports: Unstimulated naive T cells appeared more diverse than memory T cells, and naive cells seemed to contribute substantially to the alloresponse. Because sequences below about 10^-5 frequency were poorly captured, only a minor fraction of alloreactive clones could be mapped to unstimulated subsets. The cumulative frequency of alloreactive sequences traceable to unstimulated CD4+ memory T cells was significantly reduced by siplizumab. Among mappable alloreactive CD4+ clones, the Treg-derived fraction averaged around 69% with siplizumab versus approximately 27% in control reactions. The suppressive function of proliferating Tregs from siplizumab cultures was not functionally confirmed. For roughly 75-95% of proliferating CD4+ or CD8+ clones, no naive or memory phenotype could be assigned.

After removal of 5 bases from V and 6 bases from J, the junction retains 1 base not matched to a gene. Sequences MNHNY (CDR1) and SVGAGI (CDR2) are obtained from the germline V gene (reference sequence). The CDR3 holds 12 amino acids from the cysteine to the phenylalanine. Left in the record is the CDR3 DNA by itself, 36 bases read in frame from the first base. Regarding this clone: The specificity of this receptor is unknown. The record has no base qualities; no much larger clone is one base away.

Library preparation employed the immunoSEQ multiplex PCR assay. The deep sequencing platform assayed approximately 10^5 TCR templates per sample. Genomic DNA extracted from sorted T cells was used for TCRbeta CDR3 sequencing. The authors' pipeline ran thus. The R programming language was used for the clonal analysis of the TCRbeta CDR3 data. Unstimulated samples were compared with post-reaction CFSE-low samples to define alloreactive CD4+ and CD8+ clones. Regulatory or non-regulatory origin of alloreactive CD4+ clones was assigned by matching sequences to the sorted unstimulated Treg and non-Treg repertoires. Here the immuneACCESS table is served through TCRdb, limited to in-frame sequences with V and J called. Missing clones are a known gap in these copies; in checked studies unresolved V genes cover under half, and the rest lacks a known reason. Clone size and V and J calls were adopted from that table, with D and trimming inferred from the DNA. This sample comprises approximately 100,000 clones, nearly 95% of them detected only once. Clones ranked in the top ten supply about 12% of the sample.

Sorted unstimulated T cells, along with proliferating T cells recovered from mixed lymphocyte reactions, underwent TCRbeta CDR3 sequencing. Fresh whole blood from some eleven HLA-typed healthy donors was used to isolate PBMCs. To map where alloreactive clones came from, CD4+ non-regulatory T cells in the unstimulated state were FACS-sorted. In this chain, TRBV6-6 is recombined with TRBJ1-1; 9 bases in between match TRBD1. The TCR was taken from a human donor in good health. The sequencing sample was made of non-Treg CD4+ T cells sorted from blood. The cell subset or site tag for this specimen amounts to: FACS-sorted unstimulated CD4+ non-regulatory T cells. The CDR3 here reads CASSGQGPEAFF. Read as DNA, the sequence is TGTGCCAGCAGTGGACAGGGGCCTGAAGCTTTCTTT.